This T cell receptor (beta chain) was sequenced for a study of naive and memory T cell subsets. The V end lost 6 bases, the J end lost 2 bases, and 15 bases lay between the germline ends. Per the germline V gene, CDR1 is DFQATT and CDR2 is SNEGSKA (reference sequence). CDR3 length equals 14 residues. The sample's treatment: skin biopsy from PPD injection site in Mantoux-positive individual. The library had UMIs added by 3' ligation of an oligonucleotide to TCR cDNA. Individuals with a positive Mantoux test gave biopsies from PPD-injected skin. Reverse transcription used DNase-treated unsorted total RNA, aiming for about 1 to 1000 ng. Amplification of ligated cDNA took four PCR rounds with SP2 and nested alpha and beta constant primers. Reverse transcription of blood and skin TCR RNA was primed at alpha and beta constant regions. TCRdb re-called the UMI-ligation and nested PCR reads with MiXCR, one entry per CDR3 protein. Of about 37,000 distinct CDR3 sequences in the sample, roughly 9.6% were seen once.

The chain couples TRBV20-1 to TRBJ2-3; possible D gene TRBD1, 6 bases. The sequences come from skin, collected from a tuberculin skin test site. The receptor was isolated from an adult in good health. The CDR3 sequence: CSASRQELTDTQYF. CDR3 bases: TGCAGTGCGAGTAGACAGGAACTCACAGATACGCAGTATTTT.